This T cell receptor (beta chain) derives from a study of blood T cell repertoires in COVID-19. Study-wide context: T cells, B-cell-depleted T cells, or PBMCs supplied cDNA or gDNA.

Some clones are missing from TCRdb's copy, which holds only in-frame ones; the method was immunoSEQ multiplex PCR. The profile covers more than 85,000 clones, with 80% to 90% appearing a single time and roughly 10% taken by the ten largest. After removal of 5 bases from V and 5 bases from J, the junction contained 12 bases not matched to a gene. CDR3 length: 16 residues. The V gene's germline CDR1 is SGHVS and CDR2 FQNEAQ. The rearrangement joins TRBV7-8 to TRBJ1-1, with 9 bases that match TRBD1. This sequence originates from a woman between 65 and 79 years old with acute or convalescent COVID-19. The sample consisted of peripheral blood. CDR3 nucleotide sequence: TGTGCCAGCAGCCCTAGGGAGGGGACAGGGCGGACTGAAGCTTTCTTT. Protein product: CASSPREGTGRTEAFF. Based on the CDR3 plus reference TRBV7-8 and TRBJ1-1, the full variable domain is GAGVSQSPRYKVAKRGQDVALRCDPISGHVSLFWYQQALGQGPEFLTYFQNEAQLDKSGLPSDRFFAERPEGSVSTLKIQRTQQEDSAVYLCASSPREGTGRTEAFFGQGTRLTVV.